This T cell receptor (beta chain) was sequenced during a study of blood T cell repertoires in COVID-19. Study-level background: The origin of the acute and convalescent COVID-19 samples was the United States, Italy and Spain. The analysed material was cDNA or gDNA that came from T cells, B-cell-depleted T cells, or PBMCs.

The CDR3 has 12 amino acids. In germline, CDR1 is ENHRY, CDR2 SYGVKD. V dropped 11 bases and J dropped 4; count of bases not matched to a gene: 7. The authors' processing: Reference gene primers were amplified, and this amplification served to estimate nucleated cell counts. Here immunoSEQ multiplex PCR was the method, and the copy in TCRdb shows in-frame clones only, minus some. Clonal size and the V and J genes are those of that table, whereas D and trimming came from the DNA. The sample lists fewer than 75,000 clones, nearly 90% occurring once. The chain has TRBV10-3 and TRBJ1-1, with 7 nucleotides matching TRBD1. The TCR originated in a man in his 70s with acute or convalescent COVID-19. Sequencing used peripheral blood. The CDR3 loop is CAARQGPTEAFF. The CDR3, as DNA: TGTGCCGCTCGACAGGGACCCACTGAAGCTTTCTTT.